This TCR beta chain emerged from a study of breast tumors, draining lymph nodes, adjacent tissues. Whole-study results and caveats: The lymph node origin of tumor T cells was framed as consistent with a hypothesis, not demonstrated. Findings are consistent with lymph node origin and intratumoral expansion of most tumor T cells.

This clonotype was seen many times. No antigen is known for it. TCRdb re-called the multiplex PCR reads through MiXCR, storing one row per CDR3 protein. The sample contains 100,000 or so distinct CDR3 sequences, less than 25% of which appear only once. The junction had 9 bases not matched to a gene; V was cut back by 4 bases and J by 0 bases. This CDR3 has 18 amino acids. The germline V gene encodes CDR1 SEHNR and CDR2 FQNEAQ (reference sequence). Axillary draining lymph nodes of breast cancer patients supplied the node samples. The clonotype originates from a female donor with breast cancer. Some clones in this sample may be carry-over from other donors' samples. Sequencing was done on a sample of axillary lymph node tissue. The chain employs TRBV7-9 and TRBJ2-3; 11 bases align to TRBD2. The CDR3 spells CASSSWGLAETSTDTQYF. CDR3 coding DNA: TGTGCCAGCAGCTCGTGGGGACTAGCGGAAACTAGCACAGATACGCAGTATTTT.